This passage covers 24 T cell receptor beta chains from one sample sequenced in a study of memory CD4+ T cells and cytomegalovirus serostatus. TCRdb keeps only in-frame clones here, not all; method: immunoSEQ multiplex PCR. The sample has under 80,000 clones; roughly 78% are singletons. Single viable CD3+CD4+CD8-CD45RO+ cells were sorted as the memory CD4+ T cells. The sequenced sample consisted of memory CD4+ T cells from blood. These TCRs come from an adult in good health and CMV-seropositive.

This chain joins TRBV4-3 and TRBJ1-2; 7 bases are shared with TRBD1. Per germline, CDR1 LGHNA and CDR2 YSLEER. The junction had 8 bases not matched to a gene; V was cut back by 0 bases and J by 7 bases. This CDR3 region has 15 residues. The CDR3 DNA reads TGCGCCAGCAGCCAAGAAGTTCGGCAGGGGGGTGGCTACACCTTC. Translated, it gives CASSQEVRQGGGYTF.

The chain is built from TRBV6-4 and TRBJ1-5; D remains unclear. V was clipped by 6 bases and J by 0 bases, with 9 bases between them. The germline V gene has CDR1 MRHNA and CDR2 SNTAGT. This CDR3 is 14 amino acids long. In DNA, the CDR3 is TGTGCCAGCAGCGAAAGGCATAGCAATCAGCCCCAGCATTTT. It codes for CASSERHSNQPQHF.

The chain recombines TRBV7-2 with TRBJ2-3; D possibly corresponds to TRBD2 (7 bases). V shed 5 bases and J shed 2 bases, with 17 bases lying between them. Germline V CDR1 and CDR2: SGHTA, FQGNSA. The CDR3 is 16 amino acids. CDR3 loop: CASSTQTGGLTDTQYF. For the CDR3, the DNA is TGTGCCAGCAGCACCCAGACGGGGGGCCTCACAGATACGCAGTATTTT.

The chain uses TRBV11-2 and TRBJ1-2, with D hard to call. The germline V gene has CDR1 SGHAT and CDR2 FQNNGV. The CDR3 runs to 17 residues. Trimming shortened V by 4 bases and J by 7 bases, and 25 bases separated the two germline ends. CDR3 DNA sequence: TGTGCCAGCAGCTCCCTCCGGATCTTCAGCGGAGCTAGTGGCTACACCTTC. Translation gives CASSSLRIFSGASGYTF.

This sequence joins TRBV6-5 and TRBJ1-5; D gene uncertain. With 5 bases removed from V and 0 bases from J, the gap between germline ends came to 11 bases. Germline CDR1 and CDR2: MNHEY and SVGAGI. This CDR3 has 15 amino acids. The CDR3 nucleotides read TGTGCCAGCAGTAGTTCGGGGTATAGCAATCAGCCCCAGCATTTT. As protein: CASSSSGYSNQPQHF.

The V call is TRBV27, the J call TRBJ2-1; D may be TRBD2 (6 bases). Germline CDR1 and CDR2: MNHEY and SMNVEV (reference sequence). The CDR3 covers 19 residues. V lost 5 bases to trimming and J lost 1 base, with 24 bases between them. The DNA of the CDR3 is TGTGCCAGCAGTCCAGTTATCCGGGGACTGGATCCGTCCTACAATGAGCAGTTCTTC. Protein product: CASSPVIRGLDPSYNEQFF.

This clone was seen a few times. The gene calls are TRBV13 and TRBJ1-1; D unresolved. The germline V and J ends were trimmed by 0 bases and 1 base, with 6 bases remaining between them. The CDR3 sequence is 14 residues long. CDR1 and CDR2 from the germline V gene are PRHDT and FYEKMQ (reference sequence). The CDR3 DNA reads as TGTGCCAGCAGCTTAGGGTCGACGAACACTGAAGCTTTCTTT. This translates into CASSLGSTNTEAFF.

The chain has TRBV5-6 and TRBJ2-5; 7 bases line up with TRBD2. This CDR3 spans 16 amino acids. Trimming cost V 4 bases and J 4 bases; bases outside gene matches: 13. Germline V gives CDR1 SGHDT, CDR2 YYEEEE. The CDR3 loop reads CASSQTGGGVVETQYF. The CDR3, as DNA: TGTGCCAGCAGCCAAACAGGTGGGGGGGTCGTAGAGACCCAGTACTTC.

CDR3 sequence: CASTPRTILGSEQYF. In DNA, the CDR3 is TGTGCCAGCACCCCTCGGACAATTTTAGGGAGCGAGCAGTACTTC. This chain connects TRBV11-2 to TRBJ2-7; D might be TRBD1 or TRBD2, each matching 5 bases. CDR3 size: 15 residues. Germline CDR1 reads SGHAT; CDR2 reads FQNNGV. The V end lost 7 bases, the J end lost 6 bases, and 22 bases lay between the germline ends.

The chain employs TRBV11-3 and TRBJ2-2; 8 bases are a match to TRBD1. CDR1 and CDR2 from the germline V gene are SGHNT and YENEEA. V was clipped by 5 bases and J by 3 bases; unmatched bases: 5. This CDR3 has 15 residues. The CDR3 is CASSLGQGHTGELFF. CDR3 DNA: TGTGCCAGCAGCCTTGGACAGGGTCACACCGGGGAGCTGTTTTTT.

This chain uses TRBV6-6 with TRBJ1-1; D remains ambiguous. Germline CDR1 reads MNHNY; CDR2 reads SVGAGI (reference sequence). CDR3 length equals 12 residues. V was trimmed by 4 bases and J by 5 bases, leaving 8 bases between them. CDR3 sequence: CASSFGGTEAFF. In DNA form, the CDR3 reads TGTGCCAGCAGTTTCGGTGGAACTGAAGCTTTCTTT.

V usage is TRBV18 and J usage is TRBJ1-2; D remains unclear. This CDR3 contains 13 residues. Germline V lookup: CDR1 KGHSH, CDR2 LQKENI. Trimming stripped 0 bases from V and 1 base from J, with 3 bases between. As DNA, the CDR3 is TGTGCCAGCTCACCACCTGTTAACTATGGCTACACCTTC. The encoded protein is CASSPPVNYGYTF.

The CDR3 bases are TGTGCCAGCAGTCCCGGGACAGGGTACGCAGATACGCAGTATTTT. It specifies CASSPGTGYADTQYF. The J gene is TRBJ2-3, the V gene TRBV6-5; TRBD1 matches 9 bases. V trimming: 5 bases; J trimming: 4 bases; junction bases outside the gene matches: 7. The germline CDR1 and CDR2 sequences are MNHEY and SVGAGI. The CDR3 runs 15 residues.

This chain uses TRBV11-3 with TRBJ2-1; D perhaps matches TRBD2 (6 bases). Germline lookup yields CDR1 SGHNT and CDR2 YENEEA. The CDR3 extends over 14 amino acids. Trimming removed 5 bases from V and 8 bases from J, with 16 bases in between. CDR3 amino acids: CASSANTGGDEQFF. For the CDR3, the DNA is TGTGCCAGCAGCGCAAACACAGGCGGGGATGAGCAGTTCTTC. The variable domain in full, with the rest retrieved from reference TRBV11-3 and TRBJ2-1, is EAGVVQSPRYKIIEKKQPVAFWCNPISGHNTLYWYLQNLGQGPELLIRYENEEAVDDSQLPKDRFSAERLKGVDSTLKIQPAELGDSAVYLCASSANTGGDEQFFGPGTRLTVL.

Only a few counts were recorded for this clone. The rearrangement joins TRBV7-8 to TRBJ2-3; no reliable D call. The CDR3 loop spans 15 amino acids. Germline V gene data show CDR1 as SGHVS and CDR2 as FQNEAQ. V lost 0 bases and J lost 2, with 9 bases in between. The CDR3 is CASSLASGSTDTQYF. The CDR3 coding sequence is TGTGCCAGCAGCTTAGCGTCCGGGTCCACAGATACGCAGTATTTT. Full variable domain (outside the CDR3, taken from reference TRBV7-8 and TRBJ2-3): GAGVSQSPRYKVAKRGQDVALRCDPISGHVSLFWYQQALGQGPEFLTYFQNEAQLDKSGLPSDRFFAERPEGSVSTLKIQRTQQEDSAVYLCASSLASGSTDTQYFGPGTRLTVL.

V and J are TRBV7-2 and TRBJ1-3; 7 bases are shared with TRBD1. Germline V lookup: CDR1 SGHTA, CDR2 FQGNSA. The V segment lost 4 bases and the J segment 0 bases; nucleotides outside the gene matches: 9. The CDR3 sequence is 17 residues long. CDR3 protein: CASSWTGTARSGNTIYF. The CDR3 coding sequence is TGTGCCAGCAGCTGGACCGGGACAGCCCGCTCTGGAAACACCATATATTTT.

This clone was recorded only once. This chain uses TRBV6-5 with TRBJ1-2; D is possibly TRBD1 (5 bases). The ends were cut back, 6 bases at V and 8 bases at J, with 16 bases in the middle. The CDR3 covers 13 residues. The V gene's germline CDR1 is MNHEY and CDR2 SVGAGI. The CDR3 here is CASSKKGVGGYTF. CDR3 in DNA: TGTGCCAGCAGCAAAAAAGGGGTAGGGGGCTACACCTTC.

The chain recombines TRBV18 with TRBJ2-7; D not resolved. The CDR3 loop spans 13 amino acids. The V gene's germline CDR1 is KGHSH and CDR2 LQKENI. Between the trimmed V and J ends, which lost 2 bases and 5 bases, there was a span of 10 bases. The DNA of the CDR3 is TGTGCCAGCTCACCAGGGTTTGGGGACGAGCAGTACTTC. Its translation: CASSPGFGDEQYF.

The CDR3 region has the DNA TGTGCCAGCAGTTTAGAAGTCTATGGCTACACCTTC. Amino acid sequence: CASSLEVYGYTF. The chain joins TRBV28 to TRBJ1-2; D call uncertain. In germline, CDR1 is MDHEN, CDR2 SYDVKM. The CDR3 loop spans 12 amino acids. Trimming shortened V by 2 bases and J by 4 bases, and 5 bases separated the two germline ends.

This clone showed up just once. The J gene is TRBJ2-2, the V gene TRBV4-3; no clear D. V was clipped by 6 bases and J by 0 bases, with 11 bases between them. CDR1 is LGHNA and CDR2 is YSLEER in the germline V gene. The CDR3 length is 15 residues. DNA for the CDR3: TGCGCCAGCAGTCCGCAGGTTCCGAACACCGGGGAGCTGTTTTTT. It is translated as CASSPQVPNTGELFF.

This chain joins TRBV7-2 and TRBJ1-3; 8 bases agree with TRBD1. The germline V gene encodes CDR1 SGHTA and CDR2 FQGNSA. The V and J ends lost 3 bases and 2 bases, in that order; junction bases with no gene match: 0. The CDR3 spans 14 residues. CDR3 residues: CASSLDRAGNTIYF. CDR3 in DNA: TGTGCCAGCAGCTTGGACAGGGCTGGAAACACCATATATTTT.

The rearrangement joins TRBV5-8 to TRBJ2-1, with 13 bases matching TRBD2. The CDR3 covers 17 residues. V trimming: 0 bases; J trimming: 9 bases; junction bases outside the gene matches: 9. Germline-derived CDR1 and CDR2 are SGHTS and YDEGEE. CDR3 in amino acids: CASSLGWGTSGDTEQFF. The CDR3 nucleotides are TGTGCCAGCAGCTTGGGATGGGGGACTAGCGGGGATACTGAGCAGTTCTTC.

The chain joins TRBV28 to TRBJ2-7; no definite D call. Trimming stripped 7 bases from V and 9 bases from J, with 22 bases between. The CDR3 covers 14 residues. The V gene's germline CDR1 is MDHEN and CDR2 SYDVKM. Here the CDR3 DNA reads TGTGCCAGCACCGTGACTGGTAGTCGGTTTGGGCAGTACTTC. It yields the protein CASTVTGSRFGQYF.

The chain combines TRBV5-1 with TRBJ1-6; D is unresolved. CDR1 SGHRS and CDR2 YFSETQ come from the germline V gene. The CDR3 is 16 residues long. With 4 bases removed from V and 3 bases from J, the gap between germline ends came to 14 bases. Here the CDR3 reads CASSLYQLDYNSPLHF. DNA for the CDR3: TGCGCCAGCAGCCTCTACCAGTTGGACTATAATTCACCCCTCCACTTT.